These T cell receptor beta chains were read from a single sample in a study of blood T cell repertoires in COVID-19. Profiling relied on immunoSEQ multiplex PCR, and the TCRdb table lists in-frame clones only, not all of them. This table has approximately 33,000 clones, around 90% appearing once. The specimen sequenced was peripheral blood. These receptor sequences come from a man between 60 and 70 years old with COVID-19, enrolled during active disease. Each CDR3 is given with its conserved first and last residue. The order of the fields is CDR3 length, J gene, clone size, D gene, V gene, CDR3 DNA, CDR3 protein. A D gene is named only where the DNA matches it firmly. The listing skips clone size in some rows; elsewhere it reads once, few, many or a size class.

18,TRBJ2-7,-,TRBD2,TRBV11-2,TGTGCCAGCAGCTTAGAGTGGGGGAGGGCCCCCTTATCCTACGAGCAGTACTTC,CASSLEWGRAPLSYEQYF
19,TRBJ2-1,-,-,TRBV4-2,TGTGCCAGCAGCCAAGGGCCCGGGGAGCGTCTGAGCTCCTACAATGAGCAGTTCTTC,CASSQGPGERLSSYNEQFF
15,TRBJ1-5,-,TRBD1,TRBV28,TGTGCCAGCATCCCCGGGGACAGACGCAATCAGCCCCAGCATTTT,CASIPGDRRNQPQHF
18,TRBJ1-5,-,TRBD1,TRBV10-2,TGCGCCAGACGACGATTCGGGGACAGGACCATCTCCAATCAGCCCCAGCATTTT,CARRRFGDRTISNQPQHF
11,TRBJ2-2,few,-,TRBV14,TGTGCCAGCAGCCACTATGAGGAGCTGTTTTTT,CASSHYEELFF
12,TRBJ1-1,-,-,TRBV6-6,TGTGCCAGCAGCCGTGATGGGGGCGTAGCTTTCTTT,CASSRDGGVAFF
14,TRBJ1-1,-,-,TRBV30,TGTGCCTGGAGTGTAACAGGAACGAACACTGAAGCTTTCTTT,CAWSVTGTNTEAFF
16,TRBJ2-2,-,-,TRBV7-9,TGTGCCAGCAGCCCTTTGGGACTCCAACGTGCCGGGGAGCTGTTTTTT,CASSPLGLQRAGELFF
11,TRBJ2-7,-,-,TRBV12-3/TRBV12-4,TGTGCCAGCAGTTTAATGGAGGAGCAGTACTTC,CASSLMEEQYF
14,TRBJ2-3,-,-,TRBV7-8,TGTGCCAGCAGCTTAGGTTCAGTAAAGGATACGCAGTATTTT,CASSLGSVKDTQYF
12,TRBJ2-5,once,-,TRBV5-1,TGCGCCAGCAGCTTGTGGAGGGAGACCCAGTACTTC,CASSLWRETQYF
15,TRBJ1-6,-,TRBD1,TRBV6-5,TGTGCCAGCAGTTACTCCACAGGGGTTAGGTCACCCCTCCACTTT,CASSYSTGVRSPLHF
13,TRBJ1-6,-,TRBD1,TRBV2,TGTGCCAGCAGGGTGGAGGGGGCTTCACCCCTCCACTTT,CASRVEGASPLHF
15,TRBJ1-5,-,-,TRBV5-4,TGTGCCAGCAGCTTGGCCCGGGGATCCAATCAGCCCCAGCATTTT,CASSLARGSNQPQHF
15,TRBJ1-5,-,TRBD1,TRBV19,TGTGCCAGTAGTTGGGGACAGGGAAGCAATCAGCCCCAGCATTTT,CASSWGQGSNQPQHF
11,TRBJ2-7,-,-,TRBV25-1,TGTGCCAGCAGCCCTAGTTACGAGCAGTACTTC,CASSPSYEQYF
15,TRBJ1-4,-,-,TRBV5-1,TGCGCCAGCAGCTTGGTGGGGGGGTCTAATGAAAAACTGTTTTTT,CASSLVGGSNEKLFF
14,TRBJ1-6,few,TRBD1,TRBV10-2,TGCGCCAGCACCGAGGACAGGGGGGGATCACCCCTCCACTTT,CASTEDRGGSPLHF
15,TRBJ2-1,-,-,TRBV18,TGTGCCAGCTCACCACCGATCAGGGGAAACAATGAGCAGTTCTTC,CASSPPIRGNNEQFF
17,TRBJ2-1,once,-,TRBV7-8,TGTGCCAGCAGCTTAGTTTACGTAGCGGAACTACATGATGAGCAGTTCTTC,CASSLVYVAELHDEQFF
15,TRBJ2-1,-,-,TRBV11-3,TGTGCCAGCAGTCAAGGGGGGGCTGCCTACAATGAGCAGTTCTTC,CASSQGGAAYNEQFF
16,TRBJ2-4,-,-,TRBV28,TGTGCCAGCAGCAAAGGGGCGGCAGTAGCCAAAAACATTCAGTACTTC,CASSKGAAVAKNIQYF
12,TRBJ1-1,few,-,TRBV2,TGTGCCAGCAGCGGCGGGGGCACTGAAGCTTTCTTT,CASSGGGTEAFF
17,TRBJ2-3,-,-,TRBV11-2,TGTGCCAGCAGCTTAGGGCAAAACAGGCCGCAAGCAGATACGCAGTATTTT,CASSLGQNRPQADTQYF
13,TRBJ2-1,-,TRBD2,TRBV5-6,TGTGCCAGCAGCCGGGGGGAGGCGGATGAGCAGTTCTTC,CASSRGEADEQFF
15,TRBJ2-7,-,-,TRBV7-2,TGTGCCAGCAGCTTAGCCGGGAGTCTCTCGGGCGAGCAGTACTTC,CASSLAGSLSGEQYF